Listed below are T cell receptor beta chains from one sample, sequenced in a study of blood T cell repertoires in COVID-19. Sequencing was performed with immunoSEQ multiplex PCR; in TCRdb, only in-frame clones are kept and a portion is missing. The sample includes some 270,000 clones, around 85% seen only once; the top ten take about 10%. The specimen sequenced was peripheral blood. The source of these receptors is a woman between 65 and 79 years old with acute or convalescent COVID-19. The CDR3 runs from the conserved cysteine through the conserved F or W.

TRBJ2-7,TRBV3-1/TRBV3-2,CASSQRERFDEQYF
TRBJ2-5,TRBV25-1,CASSELGTSGGWKTQYF
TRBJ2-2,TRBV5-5,CASSLDGMAGELFF
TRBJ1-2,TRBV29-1,CSVDDQAYGYTF
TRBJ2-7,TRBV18,CASSLGQTGSYEQYF
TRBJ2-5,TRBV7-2,CASSKAETQYF
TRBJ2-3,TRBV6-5,CASSRSGGASDTQYF
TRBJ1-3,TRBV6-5,CASSYGGRSGNTIYF
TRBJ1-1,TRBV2,CASSNRNTEAFF
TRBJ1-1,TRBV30,CAWSQGQGQAFF
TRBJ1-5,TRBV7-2,CASSATGFNQPQHF
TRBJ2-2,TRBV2,CASTIQGGGTGELFF
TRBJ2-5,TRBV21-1,CASSPPQGETQYF
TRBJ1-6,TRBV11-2,CASSLGGTANSPLHF
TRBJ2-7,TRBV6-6,CASARTGGRYEQYF
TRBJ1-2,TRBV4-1,CASSQDQVINGYTF
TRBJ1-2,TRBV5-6,CASSLGVSIYGYTF
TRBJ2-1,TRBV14,CASSQGEVHEQFF
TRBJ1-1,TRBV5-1,CASSLAGIPSNTEAFF
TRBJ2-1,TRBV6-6,CASQGATYNEQFF
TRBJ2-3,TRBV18,CASSPPLAGGSDTQYF
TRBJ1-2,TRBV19,CASRANGYYYGYTF
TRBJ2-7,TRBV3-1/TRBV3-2,CASSARGWYGEQYF
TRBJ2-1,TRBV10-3,CAINPGTGANEQFF
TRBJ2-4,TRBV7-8,CASSPTTGENIQYF